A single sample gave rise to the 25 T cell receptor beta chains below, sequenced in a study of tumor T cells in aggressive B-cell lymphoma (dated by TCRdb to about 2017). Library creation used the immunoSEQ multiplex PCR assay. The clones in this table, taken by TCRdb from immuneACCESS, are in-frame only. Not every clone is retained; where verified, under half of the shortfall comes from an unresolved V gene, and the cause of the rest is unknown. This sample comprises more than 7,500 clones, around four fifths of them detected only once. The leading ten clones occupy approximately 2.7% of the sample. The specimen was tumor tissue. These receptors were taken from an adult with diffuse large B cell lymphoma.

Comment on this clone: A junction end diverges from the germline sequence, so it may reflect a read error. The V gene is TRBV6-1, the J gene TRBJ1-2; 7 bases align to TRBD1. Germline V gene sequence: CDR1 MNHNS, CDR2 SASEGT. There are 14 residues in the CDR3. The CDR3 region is CASNGQEFNYGYTF. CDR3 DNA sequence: TGTGCCAGCAACGGACAGGAGTTCAACTATGGCTACACTTTC.

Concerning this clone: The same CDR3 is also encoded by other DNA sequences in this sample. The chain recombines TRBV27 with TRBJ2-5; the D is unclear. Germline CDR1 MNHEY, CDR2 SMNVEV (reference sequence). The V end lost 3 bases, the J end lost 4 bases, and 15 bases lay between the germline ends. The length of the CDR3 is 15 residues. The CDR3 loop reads CASSLLGRPSETQYF. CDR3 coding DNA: TGTGCCAGCAGTTTGCTGGGCAGACCCTCAGAGACCCAGTACTTC.

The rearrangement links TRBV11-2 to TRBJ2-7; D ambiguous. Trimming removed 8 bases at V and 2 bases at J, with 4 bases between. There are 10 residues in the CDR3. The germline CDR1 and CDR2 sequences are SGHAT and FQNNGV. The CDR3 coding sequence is TGTGCCAGCTCAACCTACGAGCAGTACTTC. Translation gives CASSTYEQYF.

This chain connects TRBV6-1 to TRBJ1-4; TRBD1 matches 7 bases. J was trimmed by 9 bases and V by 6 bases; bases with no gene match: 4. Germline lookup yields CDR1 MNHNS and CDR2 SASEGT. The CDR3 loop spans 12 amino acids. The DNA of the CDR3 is TGTGCCAGCAGGGAGGGGGCAAAAAAACTGTTTTTT. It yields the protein CASREGAKKLFF.

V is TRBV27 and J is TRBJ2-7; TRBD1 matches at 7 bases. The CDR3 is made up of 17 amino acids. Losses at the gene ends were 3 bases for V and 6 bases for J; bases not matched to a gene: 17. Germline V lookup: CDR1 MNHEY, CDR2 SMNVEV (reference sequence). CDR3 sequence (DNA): TGTGCCAGCAGTTTGTCCGCCGGGACAGCGTGGGGTGGCGAGCAGTACTTC. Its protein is CASSLSAGTAWGGEQYF.

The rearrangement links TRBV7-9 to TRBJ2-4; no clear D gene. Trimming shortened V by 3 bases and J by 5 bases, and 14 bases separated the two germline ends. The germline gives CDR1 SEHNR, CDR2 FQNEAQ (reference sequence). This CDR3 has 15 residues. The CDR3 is CASSFTTRGENIQYF. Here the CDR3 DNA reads TGTGCCAGCAGCTTTACAACCAGAGGTGAAAACATTCAGTACTTC.

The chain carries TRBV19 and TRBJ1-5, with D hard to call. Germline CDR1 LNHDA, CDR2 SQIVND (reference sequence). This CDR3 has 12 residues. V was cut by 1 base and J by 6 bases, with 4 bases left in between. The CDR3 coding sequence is TGTGCCAGTAGTATAGGGGCTCAGCCCCAGCATTTT. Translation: CASSIGAQPQHF.

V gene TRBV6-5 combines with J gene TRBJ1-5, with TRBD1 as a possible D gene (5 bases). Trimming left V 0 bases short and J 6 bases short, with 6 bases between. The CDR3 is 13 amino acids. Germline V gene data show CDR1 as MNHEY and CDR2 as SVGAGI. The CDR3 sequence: CASSYSRAQPQHF. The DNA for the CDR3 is TGTGCCAGCAGTTACTCCAGGGCTCAGCCCCAGCATTTT.

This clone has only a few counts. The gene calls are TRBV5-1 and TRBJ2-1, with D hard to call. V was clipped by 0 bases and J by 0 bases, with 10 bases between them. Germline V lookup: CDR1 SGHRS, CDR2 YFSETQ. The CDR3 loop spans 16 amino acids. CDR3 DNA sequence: TGCGCCAGCAGCTTGGTCGACTTCAACTCCTACAATGAGCAGTTCTTC. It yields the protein CASSLVDFNSYNEQFF. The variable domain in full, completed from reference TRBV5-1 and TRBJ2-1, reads KAGVTQTPRYLIKTRGQQVTLSCSPISGHRSVSWYQQTPGQGLQFLFEYFSETQRNKGNFPGRFSGRQFSNSRSEMNVSTLELGDSALYLCASSLVDFNSYNEQFFGPGTRLTVL.

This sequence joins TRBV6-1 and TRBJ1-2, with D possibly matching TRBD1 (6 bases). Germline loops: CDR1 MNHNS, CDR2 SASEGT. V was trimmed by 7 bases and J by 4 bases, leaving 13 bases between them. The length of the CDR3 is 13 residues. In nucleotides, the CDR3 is TGTGCCAGCACCCCGGACAGTACCTATGGCTACACCTTC. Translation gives CASTPDSTYGYTF.

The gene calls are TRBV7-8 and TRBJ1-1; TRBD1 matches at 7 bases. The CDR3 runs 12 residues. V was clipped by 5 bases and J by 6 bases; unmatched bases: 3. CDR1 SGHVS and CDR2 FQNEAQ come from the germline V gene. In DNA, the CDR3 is TGTGCCAGCAGCCTAACAGGGGCTGAAGCTTTCTTT. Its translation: CASSLTGAEAFF. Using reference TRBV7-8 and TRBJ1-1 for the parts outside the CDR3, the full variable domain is GAGVSQSPRYKVAKRGQDVALRCDPISGHVSLFWYQQALGQGPEFLTYFQNEAQLDKSGLPSDRFFAERPEGSVSTLKIQRTQQEDSAVYLCASSLTGAEAFFGQGTRLTVV.

The CDR3 bases are TGTGCCAGCAGTTCCTTCCGCATTTCTGGGCGTGGTACGCAGTATTTT. Residues: CASSSFRISGRGTQYF. This chain links TRBV9 with TRBJ2-3; D is unclear. Germline V lookup: CDR1 SGDLS, CDR2 YYNGEE. The CDR3 covers 16 residues. V dropped 5 bases and J dropped 8 bases, with 24 bases sitting between them.

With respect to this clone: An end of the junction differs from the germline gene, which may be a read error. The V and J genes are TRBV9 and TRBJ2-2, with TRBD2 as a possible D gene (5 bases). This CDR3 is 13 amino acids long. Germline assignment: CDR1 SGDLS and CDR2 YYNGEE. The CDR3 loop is CASSVVYTGELFF. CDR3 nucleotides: TGTGCCAGCAGCGTAGTTTATACCGGGGAGCTATTTTTT.

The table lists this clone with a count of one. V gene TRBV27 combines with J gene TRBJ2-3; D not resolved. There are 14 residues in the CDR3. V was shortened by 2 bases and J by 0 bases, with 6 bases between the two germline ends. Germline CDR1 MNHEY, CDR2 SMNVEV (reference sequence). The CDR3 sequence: CASSLLYSTDTQYF. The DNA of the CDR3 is TGTGCCAGCAGTTTACTATATAGCACAGATACGCAGTATTTT.

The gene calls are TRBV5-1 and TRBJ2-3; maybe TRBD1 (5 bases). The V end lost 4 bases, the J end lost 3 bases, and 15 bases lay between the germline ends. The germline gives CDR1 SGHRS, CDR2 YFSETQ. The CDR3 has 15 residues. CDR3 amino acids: CASSPDGASTDTQYF. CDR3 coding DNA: TGCGCCAGCAGCCCCGATGGGGCGTCGACAGATACGCAGTATTTT.

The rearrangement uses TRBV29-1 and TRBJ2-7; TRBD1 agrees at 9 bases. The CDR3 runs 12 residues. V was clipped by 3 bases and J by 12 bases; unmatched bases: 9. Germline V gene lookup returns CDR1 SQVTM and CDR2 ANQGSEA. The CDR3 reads CSVDSPGQGSYF. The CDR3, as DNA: TGCAGCGTTGACTCCCCCGGACAGGGGTCGTACTTC.

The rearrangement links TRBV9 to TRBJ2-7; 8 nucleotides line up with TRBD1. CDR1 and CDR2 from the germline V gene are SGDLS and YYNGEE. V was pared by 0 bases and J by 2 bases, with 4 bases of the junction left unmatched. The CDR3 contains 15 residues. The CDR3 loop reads CASSVGTGITYEQYF. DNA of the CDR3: TGTGCCAGCAGCGTAGGGACAGGGATTACCTACGAGCAGTACTTC.

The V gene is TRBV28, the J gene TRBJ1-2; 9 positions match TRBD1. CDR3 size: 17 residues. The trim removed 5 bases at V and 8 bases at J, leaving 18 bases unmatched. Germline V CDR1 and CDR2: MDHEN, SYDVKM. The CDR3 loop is CASSRRKGTGLPDGYTF. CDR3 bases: TGTGCCAGCAGTCGTCGTAAGGGGACAGGGTTGCCAGACGGCTACACCTTC.

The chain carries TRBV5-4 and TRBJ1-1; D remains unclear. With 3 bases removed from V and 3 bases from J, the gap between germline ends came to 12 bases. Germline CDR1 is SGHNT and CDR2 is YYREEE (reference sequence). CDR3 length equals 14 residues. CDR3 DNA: TGTGCCAGCAGCTCAAGCAACGAGGACACTGAAGCTTTCTTT. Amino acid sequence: CASSSSNEDTEAFF.

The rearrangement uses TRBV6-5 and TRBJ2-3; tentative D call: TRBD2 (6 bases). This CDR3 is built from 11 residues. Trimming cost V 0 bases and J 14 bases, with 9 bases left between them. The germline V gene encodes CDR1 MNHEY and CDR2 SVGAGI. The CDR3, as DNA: TGTGCCAGCAGTTACTCCGGGAGAGCGTATTTT. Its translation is CASSYSGRAYF.

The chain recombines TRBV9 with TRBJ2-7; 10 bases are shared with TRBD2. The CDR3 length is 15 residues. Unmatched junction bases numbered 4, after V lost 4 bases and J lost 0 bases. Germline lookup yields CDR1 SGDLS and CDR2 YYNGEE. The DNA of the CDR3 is TGTGCCAGCAGCCTATCTAGCGGGAGCTCCTACGAGCAGTACTTC. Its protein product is CASSLSSGSSYEQYF.

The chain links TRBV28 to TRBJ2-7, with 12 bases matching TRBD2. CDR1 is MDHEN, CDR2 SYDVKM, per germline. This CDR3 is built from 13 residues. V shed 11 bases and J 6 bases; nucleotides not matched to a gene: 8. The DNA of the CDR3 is TGTGCCGTCGACAGGACTAGCGGGACCGAGCAGTACTTC. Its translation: CAVDRTSGTEQYF.

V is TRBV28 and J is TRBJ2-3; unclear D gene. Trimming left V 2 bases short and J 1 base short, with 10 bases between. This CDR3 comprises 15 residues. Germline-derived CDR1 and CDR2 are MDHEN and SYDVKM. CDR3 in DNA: TGTGCCAGCAGTTTAAGATTGGCAGGCACAGATACGCAGTATTTT. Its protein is CASSLRLAGTDTQYF.

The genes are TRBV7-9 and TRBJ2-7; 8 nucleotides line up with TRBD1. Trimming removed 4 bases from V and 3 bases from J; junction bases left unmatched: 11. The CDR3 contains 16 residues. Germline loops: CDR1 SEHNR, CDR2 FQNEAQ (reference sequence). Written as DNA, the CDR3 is TGTGCCAGCAGCTCCCGGGTCCAGGGGGCGAACTACGAGCAGTACTTC. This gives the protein CASSSRVQGANYEQYF.

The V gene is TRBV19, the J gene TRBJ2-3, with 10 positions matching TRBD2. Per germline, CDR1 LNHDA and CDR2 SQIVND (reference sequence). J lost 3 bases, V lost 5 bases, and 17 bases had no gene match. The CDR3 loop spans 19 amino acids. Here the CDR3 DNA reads TGTGCCAGTAGTTTAGCTAGCGGGAGTCTCCTTTCCTGGACAGATACGCAGTATTTT. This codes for CASSLASGSLLSWTDTQYF.